The text below deals with one T cell receptor beta chain. V lost 6 bases to trimming and J lost 2 bases; unmatched junction nucleotides: 5. This CDR3 has 16 amino acids. Germline CDR1 MRHNA, CDR2 SNTAGT. This record comes from a study of blood T cell repertoires in COVID-19. Here immunoSEQ multiplex PCR was the method, and the copy in TCRdb shows in-frame clones only, minus some. The sample carries roughly 250,000 clones, around nine tenths recorded once. The sequence was collected from a woman aged 40-49 years who had recovered from COVID-19. The source material was peripheral blood. The rearrangement joins TRBV6-4 to TRBJ2-2; 11 bases align to TRBD2. In DNA form, the CDR3 reads TGTGCCAGCAGCGAGACTAGCGGGGTCAACACCGGGGAGCTGTTTTTT. It encodes CASSETSGVNTGELFF.